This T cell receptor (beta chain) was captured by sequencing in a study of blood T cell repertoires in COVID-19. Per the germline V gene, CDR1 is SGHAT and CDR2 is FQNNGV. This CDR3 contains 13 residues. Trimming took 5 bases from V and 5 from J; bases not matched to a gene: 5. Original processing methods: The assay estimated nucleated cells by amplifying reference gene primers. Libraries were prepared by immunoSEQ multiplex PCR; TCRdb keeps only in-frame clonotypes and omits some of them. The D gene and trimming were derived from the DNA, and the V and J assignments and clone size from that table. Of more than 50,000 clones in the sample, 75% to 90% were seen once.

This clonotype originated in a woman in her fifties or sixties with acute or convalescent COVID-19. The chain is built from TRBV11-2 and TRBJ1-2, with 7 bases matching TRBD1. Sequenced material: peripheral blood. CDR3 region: CASSPGQNYGYTF. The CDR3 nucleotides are TGTGCCAGCAGCCCGGGACAGAATTATGGCTACACCTTC. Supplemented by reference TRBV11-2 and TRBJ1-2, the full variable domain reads EAGVAQSPRYKIIEKRQSVAFWCNPISGHATLYWYQQILGQGPKLLIQFQNNGVVDDSQLPKDRFSAERLKGVDSTLKIQPAKLEDSAVYLCASSPGQNYGYTFGSGTRLTVV.